These 31 T cell receptor beta chains were all obtained from the same sample, sequenced in a study of blood T cell repertoires in COVID-19. Repertoires were generated with immunoSEQ multiplex PCR, while TCRdb's copy carries only in-frame clones and drops some. Here the sample spans some 220,000 clones, 70% to 85% being singletons. Specimen: PBMCs or T cells enriched from blood (not recorded which). These receptors all stem from a woman aged 40 to 50 with acute COVID-19.

The rearrangement uses TRBV5-4 and TRBJ2-1, with 10 nucleotides matching TRBD2. The J segment lost 7 bases and the V segment lost 4 bases, leaving 8 bases of the junction unmatched. CDR1 and CDR2 (germline): SGHNT, YYREEE (reference sequence). This CDR3 contains 15 residues. CDR3 DNA sequence: TGTGCCAGCAGCCTACGACCTAGCGGGGGTAATGAGCAGTTCTTC. Encoded protein: CASSLRPSGGNEQFF.

This clone was seen a few times. The chain uses TRBV15 and TRBJ1-4; the match to TRBD1 covers 9 bases. From germline, CDR1 is LNHNV and CDR2 YYDKDF (reference sequence). Trimming took 5 bases from V and 6 from J; bases not matched to a gene: 10. The CDR3 runs to 16 residues. CDR3 in DNA: TGTGCCACCAGCGGGGGACAGGGTTGGGGTTATGAAAAACTGTTTTTT. Its protein product is CATSGGQGWGYEKLFF.

This rearrangement joins TRBV4-3 to TRBJ2-3; 12 bases agree with TRBD2. The CDR3 loop spans 17 amino acids. The ends lost 5 bases at V and 1 base at J; junction bases unmatched: 7. Germline V CDR1 and CDR2: LGHNA, YSLEER. The CDR3 sequence is CASSASGGAGGTDTQYF. The DNA of the CDR3 is TGCGCCAGCAGCGCTAGCGGGGGGGCGGGTGGCACAGATACGCAGTATTTT.

This clone showed up just once. The chain couples TRBV4-2 to TRBJ2-1; 8 bases match TRBD2. The V gene end was trimmed by 4 bases and the J gene end by 1 base; junction bases not matched to a gene: 12. The CDR3 runs to 18 residues. Germline V gene lookup returns CDR1 LGHNA and CDR2 YNFKEQ. This CDR3 reads CASSPRVAGGHSYNEQFF. CDR3 DNA sequence: TGTGCCAGCAGCCCCCGAGTGGCGGGAGGACATTCCTACAATGAGCAGTTCTTC.

In nucleotides, the CDR3 is TGTGCCAGCAGTGAAGGGGCGGGAGGAAGCAATGAGCAGTTCTTC. This translates into CASSEGAGGSNEQFF. The rearrangement joins TRBV2 to TRBJ2-1, with 8 positions matching TRBD2. From germline, CDR1 is SNHLY and CDR2 FYNNEI. Trimming took 1 base from V and 6 from J; bases not matched to a gene: 5. The CDR3 extends over 15 amino acids.

The chain employs TRBV7-2 and TRBJ2-7; 8 bases fit TRBD1. Germline CDR1 reads SGHTA; CDR2 reads FQGNSA. There are 16 residues in the CDR3. The V and J ends lost 3 bases and 0 bases, in that order; junction bases with no gene match: 7. CDR3 residues: CASSFSGTGSSYEQYF. For the CDR3, the DNA is TGTGCCAGCAGCTTTTCCGGGACAGGAAGCTCCTACGAGCAGTACTTC.

The rearrangement links TRBV19 to TRBJ2-1; D not certain. This CDR3 spans 14 amino acids. V gave up 3 bases and J gave up 2 bases, with 8 bases separating them. The V gene's germline CDR1 is LNHDA and CDR2 SQIVND (reference sequence). CDR3 protein: CASSIEATYNEQFF. The CDR3 DNA reads TGTGCCAGTAGTATCGAGGCGACCTACAATGAGCAGTTCTTC.

This clone has a count of ten or more. The V and J genes are TRBV29-1 and TRBJ1-1, with a tentative D call TRBD1 (5 bases). Trimming stripped 5 bases from V and 4 bases from J, with 14 bases between. The CDR3 sequence is 13 residues long. In germline, CDR1 is SQVTM, CDR2 ANQGSEA. CDR3 bases: TGCAGCGTTCGGACCGGGGGGGGCACTGAAGCTTTCTTT. This codes for CSVRTGGGTEAFF.

This rearrangement joins TRBV9 to TRBJ2-7, with D perhaps matching TRBD2 (7 bases). Germline lookup yields CDR1 SGDLS and CDR2 YYNGEE. This CDR3 is built from 15 residues. Trimming cost V 4 bases and J 0 bases, with 14 bases left between them. The CDR3 sequence: CASSPGGGSSYEQYF. The DNA for the CDR3 is TGTGCCAGCAGCCCGGGGGGCGGGTCCTCCTACGAGCAGTACTTC.

The V call is TRBV7-2, the J call TRBJ1-2; D is unclear. Germline V CDR1 and CDR2: SGHTA, FQGNSA. The CDR3 contains 13 residues. V dropped 1 base and J dropped 4 bases, with 7 bases sitting between them. The CDR3 loop is CASSLGVAYGYTF. The DNA of the CDR3 is TGTGCCAGCAGCTTAGGAGTCGCCTATGGCTACACCTTC.

The chain has TRBV24-1 and TRBJ2-3; maybe TRBD1 (6 bases). CDR1 and CDR2 (germline): KGHDR, SFDVKD. V was trimmed by 3 bases and J by 1 base, leaving 13 bases between them. The CDR3 extends over 16 amino acids. The CDR3 sequence is CATSDPQGKGTDTQYF. The CDR3, as DNA: TGTGCCACCAGTGATCCTCAGGGGAAAGGCACAGATACGCAGTATTTT.

This clone occurred a few times. V usage is TRBV12-5 and J usage is TRBJ2-3, with 9 bases aligning to TRBD2. J gave up 6 bases and V 1 base, and 14 bases lay outside the gene matches. This CDR3 comprises 18 residues. The V gene's germline CDR1 is LGHNT and CDR2 FRNRAP. DNA of the CDR3: TGTGCTAGTGGTTTGGGGACTGCGGAGCGGGGGGCGAAGGATACGCAGTATTTT. It encodes CASGLGTAERGAKDTQYF. Filled out from reference TRBV12-5 and TRBJ2-3, the complete variable domain reads DARVTQTPRHKVTEMGQEVTMRCQPILGHNTVFWYRQTMMQGLELLAYFRNRAPLDDSGMPKDRFSAEMPDATLATLKIQPSEPRDSAVYFCASGLGTAERGAKDTQYFGPGTRLTVL.

This clone was seen only once. CDR3 sequence: CASSYADTSWYEQYF. CDR3 in DNA: TGTGCCAGCAGTTACGCGGACACGTCCTGGTACGAGCAGTACTTC. This chain joins TRBV6-8 and TRBJ2-7, with D perhaps matching TRBD1 (5 bases). Germline CDR1 MNHGY, CDR2 SAAAGT. The CDR3 runs 15 residues. The V end was cut by 2 bases, the J end by 4 bases, with 15 bases between.

J is TRBJ2-1 and V is TRBV5-1; D perhaps matches TRBD1 (6 bases). Germline CDR1 and CDR2: SGHRS and YFSETQ. The ends were cut back, 0 bases at V and 6 bases at J, with 13 bases in the middle. This CDR3 comprises 15 residues. This CDR3 is CASSLEQGSGNEQFF. CDR3 in DNA: TGCGCCAGCAGCTTGGAACAGGGAAGTGGCAATGAGCAGTTCTTC.

The rearrangement joins TRBV30 to TRBJ1-1, with a weak D call TRBD1 (6 bases). Germline values: CDR1 GTSNPN, CDR2 SVGIG (reference sequence). There are 10 residues in the CDR3. V dropped 5 bases and J dropped 7 bases, with 8 bases sitting between them. The CDR3 DNA reads TGTGCCTGGGGACAGAATGAAGCTTTCTTT. Encoded protein: CAWGQNEAFF. Complete variable domain (other parts from reference TRBV30 and TRBJ1-1): SQTIHQWPATLVQPVGSPLSLECTVEGTSNPNLYWYRQAAGRGLQLLFYSVGIGQISSEVPQNLSASRPQDRQFILSSKKLLLSDSGFYLCAWGQNEAFFGQGTRLTVV.

This clone was counted a single time. Different DNA sequences within this sample yield the same CDR3. The J gene is TRBJ1-5, the V gene TRBV12-3 or TRBV12-4; D is uncertain. Deletions cut 0 bases from V and 5 bases from J, with 5 bases between. This CDR3 region has 13 residues. The CDR3 region is CASSLAGDQPQHF. The CDR3 DNA is TGTGCCAGCAGTTTAGCGGGAGATCAGCCCCAGCATTTT.

The gene calls are TRBV19 and TRBJ1-5, with TRBD1 identical over 9 bases. The CDR3 covers 15 residues. Germline V gene sequence: CDR1 LNHDA, CDR2 SQIVND (reference sequence). V was clipped by 4 bases and J by 6 bases; unmatched bases: 7. CDR3 sequence reads: CASSSSGTGLQPQHF. CDR3 in DNA: TGTGCCAGTAGTAGCTCCGGGACAGGGCTTCAGCCCCAGCATTTT.

The table lists this clone with a count of one. The genes are TRBV9 and TRBJ1-3; possible D gene TRBD1, 5 bases. CDR3 length: 15 amino acids. V dropped 0 bases and J dropped 0 bases, with 7 bases sitting between them. Germline loops: CDR1 SGDLS, CDR2 YYNGEE. The CDR3 here is CASSVGQSSGNTIYF. In DNA form, the CDR3 reads TGTGCCAGCAGCGTAGGACAGAGCTCTGGAAACACCATATATTTT. The variable domain in full, completed from reference TRBV9 and TRBJ1-3, reads DSGVTQTPKHLITATGQRVTLRCSPRSGDLSVYWYQQSLDQGLQFLIQYYNGEERAKGNILERFSAQQFPDLHSELNLSSLELGDSALYFCASSVGQSSGNTIYFGEGSWLTVV.

This clone showed up many times. This chain links TRBV5-6 with TRBJ2-1, with D unclear. The germline V gene encodes CDR1 SGHDT and CDR2 YYEEEE. Trimming took 4 bases from V and 6 from J, leaving 11 bases between them. CDR3 length equals 13 residues. Written as DNA, the CDR3 is TGTGCCAGCAGCCCGGAGATATTCAATGAGCAGTTCTTC. Translation gives CASSPEIFNEQFF.

The chain employs TRBV23-1 and TRBJ2-5; the D gene is possibly TRBD2 (6 bases). TRBV23-1 is an ORF; its function is uncertain. The ends were cut back, 10 bases at V and 2 bases at J, with 23 bases in the middle. The CDR3 is 16 residues long. The CDR3 is CANPQRRRGGQETQYF. In DNA, the CDR3 is TGCGCCAACCCACAACGGAGGAGGGGTGGGCAAGAGACCCAGTACTTC.

The chain joins TRBV6-2 or TRBV6-3 to TRBJ2-5; 11 nucleotides match TRBD2. Germline V gives CDR1 MNHEY, CDR2 SVGEGT. V gave up 5 bases and J gave up 4 bases; unmatched junction bases: 6. The CDR3 covers 15 residues. The CDR3 coding sequence is TGTGCCAGCAGTCATACTAGCGGGGGTCCAGAGACCCAGTACTTC. This gives the protein CASSHTSGGPETQYF.

This clone turned up a few times. V usage is TRBV6-6 and J usage is TRBJ2-4, with TRBD1 as a possible D gene (6 bases). Trimming stripped 7 bases from V and 5 bases from J, with 12 bases between. CDR3 length: 13 amino acids. Germline values: CDR1 MNHNY, CDR2 SVGAGI (reference sequence). CDR3 amino acids: CASKSGGENIQYF. For the CDR3, the DNA is TGTGCCAGCAAATCTGGGGGCGAAAACATTCAGTACTTC.

The chain links TRBV7-2 to TRBJ1-2; TRBD1 matches at 7 bases. The CDR3 has 15 residues. J lost 8 bases, V lost 4 bases, and 13 bases had no gene match. Per germline, CDR1 SGHTA and CDR2 FQGNSA. CDR3 residues: CASSSRGTAHDGYTF. CDR3 DNA: TGTGCCAGCAGCTCCCGGGGGACAGCACACGACGGCTACACCTTC. The variable domain in full, completed from reference TRBV7-2 and TRBJ1-2, reads GAGVSQSPSNKVTEKGKDVELRCDPISGHTALYWYRQSLGQGLEFLIYFQGNSAPDKSGLPSDRFSAERTGGSVSTLTIQRTQQEDSAVYLCASSSRGTAHDGYTFGSGTRLTVV.

V and J are TRBV5-4 and TRBJ2-5; D unclear. This CDR3 spans 14 amino acids. The germline V gene has CDR1 SGHNT and CDR2 YYREEE (reference sequence). V shed 2 bases and J shed 0 bases, with 8 bases lying between them. This CDR3 reads CASSFRSDQETQYF. The DNA for the CDR3 is TGTGCCAGCAGCTTTCGGAGCGACCAAGAGACCCAGTACTTC. Using reference TRBV5-4 and TRBJ2-5 for the parts outside the CDR3, the full variable domain is ETGVTQSPTHLIKTRGQQVTLRCSSQSGHNTVSWYQQALGQGPQFIFQYYREEENGRGNFPPRFSGLQFPNYSSELNVNALELDDSALYLCASSFRSDQETQYFGPGTRLLVL.

V gene TRBV19 combines with J gene TRBJ2-2; D is possibly TRBD2 (5 bases). Germline V CDR1 and CDR2: LNHDA, SQIVND (reference sequence). The V and J ends lost 9 bases and 5 bases respectively, with 13 bases between them. CDR3 size: 13 residues. In nucleotides, the CDR3 is TGTGCCAGCACGGGATTTTGGACCGGGGAGCTGTTTTTT. Amino acids: CASTGFWTGELFF.

The chain is built from TRBV5-6 and TRBJ1-1; 9 bases map to TRBD1. V was pared by 6 bases and J by 4 bases, with 10 bases of the junction left unmatched. This CDR3 has 15 amino acids. The germline V gene has CDR1 SGHDT and CDR2 YYEEEE. The CDR3, as DNA: TGTGCCAGCAATAAGGCGGACAGGGGAGGCACTGAAGCTTTCTTT. Its protein product is CASNKADRGGTEAFF.

The V and J genes are TRBV7-9 and TRBJ1-5; no reliable D call. The V end lost 3 bases, the J end lost 0 bases, and 12 bases lay between the germline ends. This CDR3 comprises 16 residues. Germline CDR1 SEHNR, CDR2 FQNEAQ (reference sequence). The CDR3 DNA follows: TGTGCCAGCAGCTTCTACGGGGTATATAGCAATCAGCCCCAGCATTTT. Encoded protein: CASSFYGVYSNQPQHF.

This sequence joins TRBV7-8 and TRBJ1-1; D uncertain. This CDR3 spans 13 amino acids. Deletions cut 5 bases from V and 8 bases from J, with 15 bases between. CDR1 and CDR2 (germline): SGHVS, FQNEAQ. The CDR3 region has the DNA TGTGCCAGCAGCCCCGACGGGTTCAAAGAAGCTTTCTTT. Its translation is CASSPDGFKEAFF.

The chain has TRBV7-9 and TRBJ2-3, with D unresolved. This CDR3 comprises 18 residues. V was cut by 5 bases and J by 0 bases, with 21 bases left in between. Germline loops: CDR1 SEHNR, CDR2 FQNEAQ (reference sequence). The CDR3 region is CASSPRLGDTLSTDTQYF. CDR3 DNA: TGTGCCAGCAGCCCCAGGTTGGGCGACACGCTTAGCACAGATACGCAGTATTTT.

The chain carries TRBV4-3 and TRBJ1-4; a weak D match, TRBD1 (5 bases). V lost 1 base to trimming and J lost 0 bases, with 12 bases between them. Germline lookup yields CDR1 LGHNA and CDR2 YSLEER. This CDR3 is 17 amino acids long. The CDR3 DNA is TGCGCCAGCAGCCAAGCCCGTCAGGGTGCAACTAATGAAAAACTGTTTTTT. It codes for CASSQARQGATNEKLFF.

This chain joins TRBV12-3 or TRBV12-4 and TRBJ2-3; D might be TRBD2 (5 bases). V lost 3 bases and J 11 bases, leaving 15 bases between the germline ends. The CDR3 is 13 amino acids. In DNA, the CDR3 is TGTGCCAGCAGTTTTAGAGGGCCATCACGGCAGTATTTT. Amino acids: CASSFRGPSRQYF.